This is a list of T cell receptor beta chains from one sample in a study of control samples from healthy donors and cancer patients. The assay was immunoSEQ multiplex PCR, and TCRdb's table has in-frame clones only and misses some. The repertoire holds about 54,000 clones, with 95% to 97% as singletons. The sample consisted of blood. These receptor sequences come from a woman between 25 and 40 years old in good health. The CDR3 runs from the conserved cysteine through the conserved F or W. Fields, in order: D gene, V gene, clone size, J gene, CDR3 DNA, CDR3 protein. The D gene is left open where the match is weak. The listing skips clone size in some rows; elsewhere it reads once, few, many or a size class.

D gene: TRBD1
V gene: TRBV29-1
clone size: NA
J gene: TRBJ1-2
CDR3 DNA: TGCAGCGTTGAGGGGACAGGGATCGGCTATGGCTACACCTTC
CDR3 protein: CSVEGTGIGYGYTF

D gene: NA
V gene: TRBV30
clone size: NA
J gene: TRBJ1-2
CDR3 DNA: TGTGCCTGGAGTGTACTCCATGGCTACACCTTC
CDR3 protein: CAWSVLHGYTF

D gene: NA
V gene: TRBV5-1
clone size: once
J gene: TRBJ1-1
CDR3 DNA: TGCGCCAGCAGCCATAATCGAGGGGAAGCTTTCTTT
CDR3 protein: CASSHNRGEAFF

D gene: NA
V gene: TRBV2
clone size: NA
J gene: TRBJ2-3
CDR3 DNA: TGTGCCAGCAGTGAAGGTTTGGAATCCTCCGATACGCAGTATTTT
CDR3 protein: CASSEGLESSDTQYF

D gene: NA
V gene: TRBV2
clone size: NA
J gene: TRBJ2-7
CDR3 DNA: TGTGCCAGCAGTGACGGTCCCTACTCCTACGAGCAGTACTTC
CDR3 protein: CASSDGPYSYEQYF

D gene: NA
V gene: TRBV27
clone size: NA
J gene: TRBJ1-4
CDR3 DNA: TGTGCCAGCAGTCCCCCCTACGACCCTGAAAAACTGTTTTTT
CDR3 protein: CASSPPYDPEKLFF

D gene: TRBD1
V gene: TRBV19
clone size: NA
J gene: TRBJ2-7
CDR3 DNA: TGTGCCAGTAGTAGGGACAGCACCTACGAGCAGTACTTC
CDR3 protein: CASSRDSTYEQYF

D gene: TRBD1
V gene: TRBV19
clone size: once
J gene: TRBJ2-5
CDR3 DNA: TGTGCCAGTAGTACTTTCCCCGGGACAGGGGAGACCCAGTACTTC
CDR3 protein: CASSTFPGTGETQYF

D gene: TRBD2
V gene: TRBV15
clone size: NA
J gene: TRBJ2-7
CDR3 DNA: TGTGCCACCAGCCGTGGGAGGGACTACGAGCAGTACTTC
CDR3 protein: CATSRGRDYEQYF

D gene: TRBD2
V gene: TRBV7-8
clone size: NA
J gene: TRBJ2-1
CDR3 DNA: TGTGCCAGCAGCTTAGCCCGTGGGCTAGCGGGAGGAACTTACAATGAGCAGTTCTTC
CDR3 protein: CASSLARGLAGGTYNEQFF

D gene: NA
V gene: TRBV6-5
clone size: NA
J gene: TRBJ2-5
CDR3 DNA: TGTGCCAGCAGAGACGGTACACAAGAGACCCAGTACTTC
CDR3 protein: CASRDGTQETQYF

D gene: TRBD2
V gene: TRBV29-1
clone size: NA
J gene: TRBJ2-1
CDR3 DNA: TGCAGCGCTAGCACTAGCGGATTCAATGAGCAGTTCTTC
CDR3 protein: CSASTSGFNEQFF

D gene: TRBD1
V gene: TRBV9
clone size: NA
J gene: TRBJ1-2
CDR3 DNA: TGTGCCAGCAGCGTAGATGAGACAGGGCCTATGGGTGGCTACACCTTC
CDR3 protein: CASSVDETGPMGGYTF

D gene: TRBD1
V gene: TRBV2
clone size: NA
J gene: TRBJ1-5
CDR3 DNA: TGTGCCAGCAGCGAACAGGGGTGGAATCAGCCCCAGCATTTT
CDR3 protein: CASSEQGWNQPQHF

D gene: NA
V gene: TRBV9
clone size: NA
J gene: TRBJ1-3
CDR3 DNA: TGTGCCAGCAGCGTAGTTCCCGGAACCTTCTCTGGAAACACCATATATTTT
CDR3 protein: CASSVVPGTFSGNTIYF

D gene: NA
V gene: TRBV6-1
clone size: NA
J gene: TRBJ1-5
CDR3 DNA: TGTGCCAGCAGTGAATTCGCGGGCGGGATCAATCAGCCCCAGCATTTT
CDR3 protein: CASSEFAGGINQPQHF

D gene: TRBD2
V gene: TRBV3-1/TRBV3-2
clone size: NA
J gene: TRBJ2-1
CDR3 DNA: TGTGCCAGCAGCCAAGGTCTGGGACTAGCGTTGTTTATTGAGCAGTTCTTC
CDR3 protein: CASSQGLGLALFIEQFF

D gene: NA
V gene: TRBV19
clone size: NA
J gene: TRBJ1-1
CDR3 DNA: TGTGCCAGTAGTATTTCGCCAGGGAGGGGGACTGAAGCTTTCTTT
CDR3 protein: CASSISPGRGTEAFF

D gene: NA
V gene: TRBV13
clone size: few
J gene: TRBJ2-1
CDR3 DNA: TGTGCCAGCAGCTTAGGGTCAGGAACTTACAATGAGCAGTTCTTC
CDR3 protein: CASSLGSGTYNEQFF

D gene: TRBD1
V gene: TRBV24-1
clone size: NA
J gene: TRBJ2-5
CDR3 DNA: TGTGCCACCGCGACAGGGGGCTCTCAAGAGACCCAGTACTTC
CDR3 protein: CATATGGSQETQYF

D gene: NA
V gene: TRBV4-1
clone size: NA
J gene: TRBJ2-7
CDR3 DNA: TGCGCCAGCAGCCAGAGACGCGGTTCCTCCTACGAGCAGTACTTC
CDR3 protein: CASSQRRGSSYEQYF

D gene: TRBD2
V gene: TRBV5-1
clone size: once
J gene: TRBJ2-1
CDR3 DNA: TGCGTCAGCAGCTTGGAGTCCGGGGCGGGAGGGCGGAATGAGCAGTTCTTC
CDR3 protein: CVSSLESGAGGRNEQFF

D gene: TRBD1
V gene: TRBV24-1
clone size: NA
J gene: TRBJ2-5
CDR3 DNA: TGTGCCACCAGTGACCCAAACCCCGGACAGGGGGCTAAGACCCAGTACTTC
CDR3 protein: CATSDPNPGQGAKTQYF

D gene: NA
V gene: TRBV28
clone size: NA
J gene: TRBJ1-4
CDR3 DNA: TGTGCCAGCAGTTTAGCGGGCGGTAATGAAAAACTGTTTTTT
CDR3 protein: CASSLAGGNEKLFF

D gene: NA
V gene: TRBV19
clone size: NA
J gene: TRBJ2-5
CDR3 DNA: TGTGCCAGTAGTATAGATGGGGGGGGCGGAGAGACCCAGTACTTC
CDR3 protein: CASSIDGGGGETQYF

D gene: NA
V gene: TRBV27
clone size: NA
J gene: TRBJ2-2
CDR3 DNA: TGTGCCAGCAGTCGACCGACCGGGGAGCTGTTTTTT
CDR3 protein: CASSRPTGELFF

D gene: NA
V gene: TRBV2
clone size: NA
J gene: TRBJ2-4
CDR3 DNA: TGTGCCAGCAGTGAAGACAGGGTGGCCAAAAACATTCAGTACTTC
CDR3 protein: CASSEDRVAKNIQYF

D gene: TRBD1
V gene: TRBV9
clone size: NA
J gene: TRBJ1-4
CDR3 DNA: TGTGCCAGCAGCGTCGGGACAGGGAATGAAAAACTGTTTTTT
CDR3 protein: CASSVGTGNEKLFF

D gene: TRBD1
V gene: TRBV4-1
clone size: once
J gene: TRBJ1-5
CDR3 DNA: TGCGCCAGCAGCCAGGGACAGGGGGGCAATCAGCCCCAGCATTTT
CDR3 protein: CASSQGQGGNQPQHF

D gene: NA
V gene: TRBV21-1
clone size: NA
J gene: TRBJ2-2
CDR3 DNA: TGTGCCAGCAGCTACTGCGGGGAGCTGTTTTTT
CDR3 protein: CASSYCGELFF

D gene: NA
V gene: TRBV5-6
clone size: NA
J gene: TRBJ2-7
CDR3 DNA: TGTGCCAGCAGCTTGGCTTCGTCTCCAGGGGCCTACGAGCAGTACTTC
CDR3 protein: CASSLASSPGAYEQYF

D gene: NA
V gene: TRBV5-5
clone size: NA
J gene: TRBJ1-1
CDR3 DNA: TGTGCCAGCAGCTTGGAAGGGGTTGAAGCTTTCTTT
CDR3 protein: CASSLEGVEAFF

D gene: NA
V gene: TRBV28
clone size: NA
J gene: TRBJ2-3
CDR3 DNA: TGTGCCAGCCTACCTCTCGCTAGCGAGGGGGATACGCAGTATTTT
CDR3 protein: CASLPLASEGDTQYF

D gene: NA
V gene: TRBV19
clone size: NA
J gene: TRBJ1-1
CDR3 DNA: TGTGCCAGTAGGCGTCGAGACACTGAAGCTTTCTTT
CDR3 protein: CASRRRDTEAFF

D gene: NA
V gene: TRBV12-3/TRBV12-4
clone size: NA
J gene: TRBJ1-1
CDR3 DNA: TGTGCCAGCAGCTCCGCCAGTAACACTGAAGCTTTCTTT
CDR3 protein: CASSSASNTEAFF

D gene: TRBD2
V gene: TRBV14
clone size: NA
J gene: TRBJ2-3
CDR3 DNA: TGTGCCAGCAGCGACATACAGCGGGAGAGTCCCACAGATACGCAGTATTTT
CDR3 protein: CASSDIQRESPTDTQYF

D gene: TRBD1
V gene: TRBV18
clone size: NA
J gene: TRBJ1-4
CDR3 DNA: TGTGCCAGCTCACCGAACAGGGGGCGGGAAAAACTGTTTTTT
CDR3 protein: CASSPNRGREKLFF

D gene: NA
V gene: TRBV7-6
clone size: once
J gene: TRBJ2-2
CDR3 DNA: TGTGCCAGCAGCTTATATCAGGAGCGTGGGGAGCTGTTTTTT
CDR3 protein: CASSLYQERGELFF

D gene: NA
V gene: TRBV14
clone size: NA
J gene: TRBJ1-6
CDR3 DNA: TGTGCCAGCAGCCAACCAGCCCTCCACTTT
CDR3 protein: CASSQPALHF

D gene: NA
V gene: TRBV4-1
clone size: NA
J gene: TRBJ1-3
CDR3 DNA: TGCGCCAGCAGCCTGGAGTGGGTCTCTGGAAACACCATATATTTT
CDR3 protein: CASSLEWVSGNTIYF

D gene: TRBD2
V gene: TRBV5-5
clone size: NA
J gene: TRBJ2-5
CDR3 DNA: TGTGCCAGCAGCCGAACGTTGGCGGGAGATCTAGGGGAGACCCAGTACTTC
CDR3 protein: CASSRTLAGDLGETQYF